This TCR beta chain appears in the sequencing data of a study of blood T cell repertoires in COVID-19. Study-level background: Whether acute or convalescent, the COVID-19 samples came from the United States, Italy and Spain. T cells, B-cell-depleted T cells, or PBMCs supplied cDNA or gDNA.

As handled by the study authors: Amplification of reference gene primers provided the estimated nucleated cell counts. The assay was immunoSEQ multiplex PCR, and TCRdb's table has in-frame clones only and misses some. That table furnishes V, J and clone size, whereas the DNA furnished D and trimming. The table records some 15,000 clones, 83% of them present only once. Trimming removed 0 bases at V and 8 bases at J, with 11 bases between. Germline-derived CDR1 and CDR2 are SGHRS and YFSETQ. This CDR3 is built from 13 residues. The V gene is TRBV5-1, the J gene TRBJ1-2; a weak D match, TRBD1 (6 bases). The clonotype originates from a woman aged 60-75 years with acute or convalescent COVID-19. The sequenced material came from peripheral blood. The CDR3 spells CASSLVEGVGYTF. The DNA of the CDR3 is TGCGCCAGCAGCTTGGTTGAGGGGGTCGGCTACACCTTC. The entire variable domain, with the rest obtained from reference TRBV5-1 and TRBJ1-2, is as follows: KAGVTQTPRYLIKTRGQQVTLSCSPISGHRSVSWYQQTPGQGLQFLFEYFSETQRNKGNFPGRFSGRQFSNSRSEMNVSTLELGDSALYLCASSLVEGVGYTFGSGTRLTVV.